A single sample gave rise to the 3 T cell receptor beta chains below, sequenced in a study of CD8+CD57+ T cells in acquired aplastic anemia. Genomic DNA templated the TCR beta VDJ and CDR3 profiling. One entry per CDR3 protein, called by TCRdb with MiXCR from the reads. The sample comprises about 40,000 distinct CDR3 sequences, roughly two thirds of which are singletons, and about 25% rests with the top ten. Sequenced material: sorted CD4+, CD8+, or CD8+CD57+ T cells (not recorded which) from PBMCs. The origin of the receptors is a human donor in good health, serving as a control.

This clonotype was seen only a few times. The rearrangement joins TRBV29-1 to TRBJ1-2, with D unresolved. CDR3 length: 13 amino acids. With 4 bases removed from V and 1 base from J, the gap between germline ends came to 10 bases. Per the germline V gene, CDR1 is SQVTM and CDR2 is ANQGSEA. The CDR3 region is CSVGEDGNYGYTF. The CDR3 DNA reads TGCAGCGTTGGGGAGGATGGTAACTATGGCTACACCTTC.

The chain recombines TRBV19 with TRBJ2-1; D perhaps matches TRBD2 (6 bases). Germline CDR1 is LNHDA and CDR2 is SQIVND (reference sequence). The V end was cut by 6 bases, the J end by 4 bases, with 16 bases between. The CDR3 length is 15 residues. The CDR3 DNA reads as TGTGCCAGTAGGGGCGGGGACTTCATTTACAATGAGCAGTTCTTC. Protein product: CASRGGDFIYNEQFF.

The chain carries TRBV10-3 and TRBJ1-2, with D tentatively TRBD1 (6 bases). V was pared by 1 base and J by 3 bases, with 6 bases between. CDR3 length: 13 amino acids. CDR1 and CDR2 from the germline V gene are ENHRY and SYGVKD. CDR3 DNA sequence: TGTGCCATCAGTGAGTACAGGGACTATGGCTACACCTTC. Protein product: CAISEYRDYGYTF.